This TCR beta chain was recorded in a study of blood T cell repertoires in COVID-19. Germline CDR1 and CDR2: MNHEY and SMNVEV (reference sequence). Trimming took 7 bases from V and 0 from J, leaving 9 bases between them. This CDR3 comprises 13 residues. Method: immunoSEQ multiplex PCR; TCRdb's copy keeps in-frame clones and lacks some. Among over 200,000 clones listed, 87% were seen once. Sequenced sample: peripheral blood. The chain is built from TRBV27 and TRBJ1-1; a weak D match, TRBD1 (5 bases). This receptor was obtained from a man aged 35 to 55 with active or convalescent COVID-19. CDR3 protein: CASTGHLNTEAFF. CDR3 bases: TGTGCCAGCACCGGACACCTGAACACTGAAGCTTTCTTT.